Reported below is one T cell receptor (beta chain). CDR1 and CDR2 (germline): WSHSY, SAAADI. Unmatched junction bases numbered 6, after V lost 3 bases and J lost 4 bases. The CDR3 is 16 amino acids. This record belongs to a study of blood T cell repertoires in COVID-19. Study background: Spain, Italy and the United States supplied samples that represented acute and convalescent COVID-19.

In the original workflow: Amplification from reference gene primers served as the basis for estimated nucleated cell counts. Sequencing used immunoSEQ multiplex PCR; TCRdb keeps in-frame clones, though not all of them. That table gives V, J and clone size, and the DNA gave D and trimming. The sample lists around 91,000 clones, 79% occurring once. The sequencing sample was made of peripheral blood. The origin of this receptor is a woman of 80 years or more with active or convalescent COVID-19. The rearrangement uses TRBV10-2 and TRBJ1-5; 10 nucleotides agree with TRBD1. The CDR3 bases are TGCGCCAGCAGTGACCCGGGACAGGGGTTAAATCAGCCCCAGCATTTT. Its protein product is CASSDPGQGLNQPQHF.